This T cell receptor (beta chain) came from a study of cytomegalovirus exposure and HLA in healthy donors. Study in general: Previous work identified roughly 110 million unique TCR beta sequences from 150 million to 200 million T cells. Researchers found that about 82% of around 400 genotyped donors fell within the Caucasian-associated ancestry cluster. Study observations and caveats: An analysis done earlier found most TCR beta V segments productive about 87% or about 30% of the time. Sequencing likely caused a cluster of highly shared sequence variants.

Amplification used 60 Vbeta primers and 13 Jbeta primers. The assay was immunoSEQ multiplex PCR, and TCRdb's table has in-frame clones only and misses some. The data hold about 100,000 clones, with about four fifths observed a single time. The CDR3 is 13 residues long. V dropped 2 bases and J dropped 5 bases, with 9 bases sitting between them. Germline V lookup: CDR1 MDHEN, CDR2 SYDVKM. A remark on this clone: The antigen is undetermined.

The rearrangement links TRBV28 to TRBJ1-1, with D perhaps matching TRBD1 (5 bases). This sequence originates from a female donor in good health and CMV-seropositive. Sequencing used PBMCs. The CDR3 coding sequence is TGTGCCAGCAGTTTAAACCCAGGGACTGAAGCTTTCTTT. It encodes CASSLNPGTEAFF.